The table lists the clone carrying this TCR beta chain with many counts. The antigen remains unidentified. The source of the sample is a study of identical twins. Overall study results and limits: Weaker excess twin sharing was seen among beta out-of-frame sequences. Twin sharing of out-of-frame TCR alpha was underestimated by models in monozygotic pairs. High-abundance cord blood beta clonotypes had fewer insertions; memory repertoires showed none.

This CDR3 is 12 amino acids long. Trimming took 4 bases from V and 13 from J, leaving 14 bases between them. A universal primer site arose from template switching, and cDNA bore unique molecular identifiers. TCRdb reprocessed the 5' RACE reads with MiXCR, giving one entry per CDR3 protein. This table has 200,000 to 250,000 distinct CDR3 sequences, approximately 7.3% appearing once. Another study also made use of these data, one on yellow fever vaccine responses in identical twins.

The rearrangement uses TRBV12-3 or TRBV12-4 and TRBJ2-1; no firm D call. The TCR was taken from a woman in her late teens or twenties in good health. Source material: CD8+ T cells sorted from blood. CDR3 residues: CASSSPDHDQFF. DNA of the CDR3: TGTGCCAGCAGTTCCCCGGACCACGATCAGTTCTTC.